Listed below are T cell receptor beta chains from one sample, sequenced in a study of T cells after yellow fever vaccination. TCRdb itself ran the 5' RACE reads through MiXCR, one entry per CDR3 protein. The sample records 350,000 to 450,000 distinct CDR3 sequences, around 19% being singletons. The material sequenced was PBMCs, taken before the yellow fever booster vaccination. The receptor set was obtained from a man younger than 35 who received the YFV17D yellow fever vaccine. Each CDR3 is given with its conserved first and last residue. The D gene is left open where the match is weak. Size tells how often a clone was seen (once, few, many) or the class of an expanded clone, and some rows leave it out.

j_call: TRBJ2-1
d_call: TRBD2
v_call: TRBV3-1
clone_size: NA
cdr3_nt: TGTGCCAGCAGCCAAACTCGACTAGCGGGTATGGAGCAGTTCTTC
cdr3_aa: CASSQTRLAGMEQFF

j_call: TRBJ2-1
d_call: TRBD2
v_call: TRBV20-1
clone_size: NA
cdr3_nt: TGCAGTGCTGGACTAGCGGGGGGACTAGAGCAGTTCTTC
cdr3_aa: CSAGLAGGLEQFF

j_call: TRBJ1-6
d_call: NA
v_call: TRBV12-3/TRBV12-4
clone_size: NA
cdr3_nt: TGTGCCAGCAGTCCAGAGGGCTCCTATAATTCACCCCTCCACTTT
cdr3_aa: CASSPEGSYNSPLHF

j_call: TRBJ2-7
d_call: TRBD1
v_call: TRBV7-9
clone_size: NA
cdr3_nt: TGTGCCAGCAGCCATCCCACCGGGACAGGTGTCAATGGCGAGCAGTACTTC
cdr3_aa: CASSHPTGTGVNGEQYF

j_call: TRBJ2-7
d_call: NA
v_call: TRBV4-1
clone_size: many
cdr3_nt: TGCGCCAGCAGCCAAGAGGGTTTATCCTACGAGCAGTACTTC
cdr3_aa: CASSQEGLSYEQYF

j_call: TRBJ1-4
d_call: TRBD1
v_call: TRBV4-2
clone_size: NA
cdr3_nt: TGTGCCAGCAGCCTCGGACAGGGTCGGGAAAAACTGTTTTTT
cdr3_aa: CASSLGQGREKLFF

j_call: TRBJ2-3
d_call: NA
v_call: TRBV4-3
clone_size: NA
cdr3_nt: TGCGCCAGCAGCCGGGAAGGGCCAGATACGCAGTATTTT
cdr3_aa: CASSREGPDTQYF

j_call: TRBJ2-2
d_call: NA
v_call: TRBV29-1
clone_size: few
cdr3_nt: TGCAGCTTATGGGGGGACACCGGGGAGCTGTTTTTT
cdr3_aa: CSLWGDTGELFF

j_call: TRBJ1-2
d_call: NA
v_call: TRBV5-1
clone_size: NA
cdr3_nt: TGCGCCAGCAGCTTAATCCCAGGGACTAACTATGGCTACACCTTC
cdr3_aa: CASSLIPGTNYGYTF

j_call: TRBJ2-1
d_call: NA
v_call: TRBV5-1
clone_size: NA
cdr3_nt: TGCGCCAGCAGCGGGATAGCGGCCTACAATGAGCAGTTCTTC
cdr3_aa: CASSGIAAYNEQFF

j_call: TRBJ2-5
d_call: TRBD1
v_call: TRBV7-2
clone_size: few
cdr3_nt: TGTGCCAGCAGCCGACAGGGGATCCAAGAGACCCAGTACTTC
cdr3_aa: CASSRQGIQETQYF

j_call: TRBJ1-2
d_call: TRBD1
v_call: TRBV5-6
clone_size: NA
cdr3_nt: TGTGCCAGCAGCTTAAAGGACAGGCCTAACTATGGCTACACCTTC
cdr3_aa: CASSLKDRPNYGYTF

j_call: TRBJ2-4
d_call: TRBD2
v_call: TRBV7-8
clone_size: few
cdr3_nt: TGTGCCAGCAGCTCTTGGCGGGAGTTAAACATTCAGTACTTC
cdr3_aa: CASSSWRELNIQYF

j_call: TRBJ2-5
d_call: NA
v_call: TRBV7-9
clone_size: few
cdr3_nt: TGTGCCAGCAGCTACGCTGGGGGGCCTGGGACCCAGTACTTC
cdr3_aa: CASSYAGGPGTQYF

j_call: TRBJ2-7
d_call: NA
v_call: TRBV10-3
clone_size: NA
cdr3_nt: TGTGCCACCCGGGACACGGGGACCTACGAGCAGTACTTC
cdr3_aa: CATRDTGTYEQYF

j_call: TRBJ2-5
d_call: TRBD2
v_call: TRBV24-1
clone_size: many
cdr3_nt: TGTGCCACCAGTGGTCCCACCCTAGCGGGGATACAAGAGACCCAGTACTTC
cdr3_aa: CATSGPTLAGIQETQYF

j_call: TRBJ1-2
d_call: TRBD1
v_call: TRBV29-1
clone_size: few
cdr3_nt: TGCAGCGTTGATTCCGGGACAGGGGCCCACAACTATTATGGCTACACCTTC
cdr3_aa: CSVDSGTGAHNYYGYTF

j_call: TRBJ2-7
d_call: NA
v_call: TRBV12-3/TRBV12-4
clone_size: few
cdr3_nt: TGTGCCAGCAGTTATTTGGGGGCATCCTACGAGCAGTACTTC
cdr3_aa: CASSYLGASYEQYF

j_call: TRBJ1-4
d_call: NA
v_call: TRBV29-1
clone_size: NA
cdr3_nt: TGCAGCGTTGCCGTACAGGGTGGTGAAAAACTGTTTTTT
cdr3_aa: CSVAVQGGEKLFF

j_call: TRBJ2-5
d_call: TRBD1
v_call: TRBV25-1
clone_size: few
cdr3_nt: TGTGCCAGCAGTGACACCCAGGGGGCCTGGGAGACCCAGTACTTC
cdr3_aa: CASSDTQGAWETQYF

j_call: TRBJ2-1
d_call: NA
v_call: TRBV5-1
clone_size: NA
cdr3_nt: TGCGCCAGCAGCTTGGCAGTAGACTGGTCCTACAATGAGCAGTTCTTC
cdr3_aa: CASSLAVDWSYNEQFF

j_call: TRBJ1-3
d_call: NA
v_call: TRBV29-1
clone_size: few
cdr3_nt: TGCAGCGTGCTGATTCCAAGCTCTGGAAACACCATATATTTT
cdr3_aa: CSVLIPSSGNTIYF

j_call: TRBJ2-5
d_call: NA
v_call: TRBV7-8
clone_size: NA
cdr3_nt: TGTGCCAGCAGCTTAGAAATCCAGGGGATAGCAGAGACCCAGTACTTC
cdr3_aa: CASSLEIQGIAETQYF

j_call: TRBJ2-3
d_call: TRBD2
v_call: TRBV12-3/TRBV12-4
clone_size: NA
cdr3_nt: TGTGCCAGCAGTACGCGACTAGCGGGGGCTCCACTGGATACGCAGTATTTT
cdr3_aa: CASSTRLAGAPLDTQYF

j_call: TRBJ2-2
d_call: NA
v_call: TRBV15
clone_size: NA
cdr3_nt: TGTGCCACCAGCAGAGATTCCGTCCGGTCCGGGGAGCTGTTTTTT
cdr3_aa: CATSRDSVRSGELFF

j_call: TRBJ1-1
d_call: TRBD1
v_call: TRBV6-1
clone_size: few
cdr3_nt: TGTGCCAGCAGTCGGGGACAGGGGCCTTTGAACACTGAAGCTTTCTTT
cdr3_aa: CASSRGQGPLNTEAFF

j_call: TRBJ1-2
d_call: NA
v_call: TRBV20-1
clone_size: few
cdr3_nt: TGCAGTGCTAGAGAGGAGGGGCTCCCTAACTATGGCTACACCTTC
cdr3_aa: CSAREEGLPNYGYTF

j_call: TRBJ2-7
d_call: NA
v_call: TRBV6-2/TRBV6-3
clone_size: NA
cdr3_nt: TGTGCCAGCAGTTACTCGCCGGTGGAGGGCTACGAGCAGTACTTC
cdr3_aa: CASSYSPVEGYEQYF

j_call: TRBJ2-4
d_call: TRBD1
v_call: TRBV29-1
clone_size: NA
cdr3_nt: TGCAGCGCCACCGACAGGGGTAACATTCAGTACTTC
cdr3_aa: CSATDRGNIQYF

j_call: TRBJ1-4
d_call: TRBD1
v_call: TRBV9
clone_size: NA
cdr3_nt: TGTGCCAGCAGCGTAAAGGGACAGGCTAATGAAAAACTGTTTTTT
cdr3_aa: CASSVKGQANEKLFF

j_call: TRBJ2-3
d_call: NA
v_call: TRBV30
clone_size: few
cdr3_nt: TGTGCCTGGACGGGTTGGGATACGCAGTATTTT
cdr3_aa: CAWTGWDTQYF

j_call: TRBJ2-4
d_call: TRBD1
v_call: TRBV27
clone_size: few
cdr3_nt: TGTGCCAGCAGTTCCCACGACAGGGCCGGCATTCAGTACTTC
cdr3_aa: CASSSHDRAGIQYF

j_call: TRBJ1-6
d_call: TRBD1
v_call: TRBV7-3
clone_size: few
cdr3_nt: TGTGCCAGCAGCTTAACAGGACAGGGTAATTCACCCCTCCACTTT
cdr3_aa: CASSLTGQGNSPLHF

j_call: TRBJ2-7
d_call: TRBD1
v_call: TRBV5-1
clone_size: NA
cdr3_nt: TGCGCCAGCAGCAATGGGGGCTGGACAGGGACCTACGAGCAGTACTTC
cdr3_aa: CASSNGGWTGTYEQYF

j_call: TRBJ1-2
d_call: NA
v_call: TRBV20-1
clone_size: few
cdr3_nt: TGCAGTGCTGATGAACAGGGTGGCGTCGACTATGGCTACACCTTC
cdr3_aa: CSADEQGGVDYGYTF

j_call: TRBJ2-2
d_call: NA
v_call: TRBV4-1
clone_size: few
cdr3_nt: TGCGCCAGCAGCCAAGTTTCTATCGCATTGGGCAGGGGGGTTCCCGGGGAGCTGTTTTTT
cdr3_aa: CASSQVSIALGRGVPGELFF

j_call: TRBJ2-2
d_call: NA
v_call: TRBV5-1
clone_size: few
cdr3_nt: TGCGCCAGCAGCACGGCCCTGGCTGACACCGGGGAGCTGTTTTTT
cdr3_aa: CASSTALADTGELFF

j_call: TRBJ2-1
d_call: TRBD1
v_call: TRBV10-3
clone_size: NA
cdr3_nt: TGTGCCATCAGTGAGTCTCCGGGACAGGGGGCGCGGGGGTTCTTC
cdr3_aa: CAISESPGQGARGFF

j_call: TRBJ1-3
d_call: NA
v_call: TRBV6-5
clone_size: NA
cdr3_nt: TGTGCCAGCAGCGTAACCGGGGTAGGGGGAAACACCATATATTTT
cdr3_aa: CASSVTGVGGNTIYF

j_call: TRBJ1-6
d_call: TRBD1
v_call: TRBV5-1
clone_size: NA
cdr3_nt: TGCGCCAGCAGCCCCTCGGACAGGGGGCTCAATTCACCCCTCCACTTT
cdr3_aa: CASSPSDRGLNSPLHF

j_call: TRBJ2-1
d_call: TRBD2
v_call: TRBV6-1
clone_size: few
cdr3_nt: TGTGCCAGCAGTGAATACAGCGGGGGGCCCTACAATGAGCAGTTCTTC
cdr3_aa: CASSEYSGGPYNEQFF

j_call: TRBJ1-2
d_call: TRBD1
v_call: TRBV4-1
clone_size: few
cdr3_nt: TGCGCCAGCAGCCTCAGACAGGGTACTAACTATGGCTACACCTTC
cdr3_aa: CASSLRQGTNYGYTF